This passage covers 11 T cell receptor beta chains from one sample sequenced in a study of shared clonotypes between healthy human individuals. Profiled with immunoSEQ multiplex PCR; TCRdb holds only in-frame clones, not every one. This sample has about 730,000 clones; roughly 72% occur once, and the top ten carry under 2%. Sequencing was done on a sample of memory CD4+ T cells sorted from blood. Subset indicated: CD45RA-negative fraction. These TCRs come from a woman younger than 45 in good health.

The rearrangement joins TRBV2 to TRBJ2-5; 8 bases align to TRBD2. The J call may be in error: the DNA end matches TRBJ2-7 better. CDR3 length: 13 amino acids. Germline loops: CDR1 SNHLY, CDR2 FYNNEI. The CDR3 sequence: CASNSGSVYEQYF. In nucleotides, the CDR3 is TGTGCCAGCAACAGCGGGAGCGTCTACGAGCAGTACTTC.

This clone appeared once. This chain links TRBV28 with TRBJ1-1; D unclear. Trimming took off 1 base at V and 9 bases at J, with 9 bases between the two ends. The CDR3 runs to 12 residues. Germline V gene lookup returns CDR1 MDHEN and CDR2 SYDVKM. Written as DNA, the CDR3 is TGTGCCAGCAGTTTATTACGGACGAAAGCTTTCTTT. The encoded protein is CASSLLRTKAFF.

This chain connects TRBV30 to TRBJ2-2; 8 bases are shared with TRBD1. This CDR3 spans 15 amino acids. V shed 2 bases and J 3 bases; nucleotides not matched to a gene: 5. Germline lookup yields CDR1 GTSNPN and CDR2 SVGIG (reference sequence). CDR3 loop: CAWSPLTGDTGELFF. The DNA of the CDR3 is TGTGCCTGGAGTCCACTGACAGGGGACACCGGGGAGCTGTTTTTT.

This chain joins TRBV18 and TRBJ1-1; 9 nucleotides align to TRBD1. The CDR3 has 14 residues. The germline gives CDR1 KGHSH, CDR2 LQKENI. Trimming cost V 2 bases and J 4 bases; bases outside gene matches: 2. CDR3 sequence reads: CASSPRDRATEAFF. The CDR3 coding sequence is TGTGCCAGCTCACCAAGGGACAGGGCCACTGAAGCTTTCTTT.

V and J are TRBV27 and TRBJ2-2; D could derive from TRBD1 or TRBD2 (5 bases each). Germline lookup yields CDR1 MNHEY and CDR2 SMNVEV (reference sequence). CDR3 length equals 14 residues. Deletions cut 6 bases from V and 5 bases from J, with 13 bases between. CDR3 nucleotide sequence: TGTGCCAGCAGGGGGACCGGTGGGACCGGGGAGCTGTTTTTT. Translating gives CASRGTGGTGELFF.

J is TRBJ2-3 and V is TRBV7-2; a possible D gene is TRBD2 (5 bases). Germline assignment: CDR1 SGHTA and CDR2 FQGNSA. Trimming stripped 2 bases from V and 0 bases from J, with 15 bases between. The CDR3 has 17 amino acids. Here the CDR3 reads CASSLFPRTVSTDTQYF. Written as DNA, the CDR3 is TGTGCCAGCAGCTTATTCCCTCGGACTGTGAGCACAGATACGCAGTATTTT.

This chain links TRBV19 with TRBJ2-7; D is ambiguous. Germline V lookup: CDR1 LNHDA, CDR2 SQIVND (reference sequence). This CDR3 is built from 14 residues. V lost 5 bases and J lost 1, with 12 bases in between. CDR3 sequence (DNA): TGTGCCAGTAGTCTGCGCGACGGATCCTACGAGCAGTACTTC. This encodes CASSLRDGSYEQYF.

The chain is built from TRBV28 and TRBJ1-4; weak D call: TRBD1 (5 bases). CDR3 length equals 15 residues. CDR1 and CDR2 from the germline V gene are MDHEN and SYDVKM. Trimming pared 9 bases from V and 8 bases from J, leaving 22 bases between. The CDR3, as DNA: TGTGCCAGTGGCAGCGCCGGGGGGGAGGGAGAAAAACTGTTTTTT. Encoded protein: CASGSAGGEGEKLFF.

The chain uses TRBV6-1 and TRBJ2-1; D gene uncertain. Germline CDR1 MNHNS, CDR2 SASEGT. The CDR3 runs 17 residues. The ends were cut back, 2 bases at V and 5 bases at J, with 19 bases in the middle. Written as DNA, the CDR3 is TGTGCCAGCAGTGAAATTTATAGGGCCTCCTTTAACAATGAGCAGTTCTTC. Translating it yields CASSEIYRASFNNEQFF.

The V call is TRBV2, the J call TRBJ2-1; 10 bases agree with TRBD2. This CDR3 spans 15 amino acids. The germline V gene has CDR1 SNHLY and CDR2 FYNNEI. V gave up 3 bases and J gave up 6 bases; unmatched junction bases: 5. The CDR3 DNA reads TGTGCCAGCAGTGACCTAGCGGGAGTAAGCAATGAGCAGTTCTTC. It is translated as CASSDLAGVSNEQFF.

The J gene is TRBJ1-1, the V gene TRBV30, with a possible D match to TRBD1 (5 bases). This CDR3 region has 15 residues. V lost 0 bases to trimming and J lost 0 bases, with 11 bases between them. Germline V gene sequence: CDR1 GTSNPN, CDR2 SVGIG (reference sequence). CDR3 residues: CAWSVRKGMNTEAFF. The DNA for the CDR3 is TGTGCCTGGAGTGTTCGTAAGGGGATGAACACTGAAGCTTTCTTT.